This TCR beta chain was obtained from a study of blood T cell repertoires in COVID-19. Study-wide context: The United States, Italy and Spain provided the acute and convalescent COVID-19 samples. From T cells, B-cell-depleted T cells, or PBMCs came the material, which was cDNA or gDNA.

Per the study methods: Reference gene primer amplification yielded estimated nucleated cell counts. Only in-frame clones appear in the TCRdb table, and some are missing; sequencing was by immunoSEQ multiplex PCR. Clone size and V and J calls were adopted from that table, with D and trimming inferred from the DNA. The data hold around 98,000 clones, with roughly 84% observed a single time. Germline CDR1 reads SGHRS; CDR2 reads YFSETQ. Trimming took 4 bases from V and 1 from J, leaving 14 bases between them. This CDR3 spans 15 amino acids. This rearrangement joins TRBV5-1 to TRBJ1-1; the D gene is possibly TRBD1 (6 bases). The TCR sequence derives from a woman aged 55-70 years with acute or convalescent COVID-19. Sequenced sample: peripheral blood. The CDR3 protein is CASSPLQGSNTEAFF. For the CDR3, the DNA is TGCGCCAGCAGCCCACTACAGGGATCGAACACTGAAGCTTTCTTT.